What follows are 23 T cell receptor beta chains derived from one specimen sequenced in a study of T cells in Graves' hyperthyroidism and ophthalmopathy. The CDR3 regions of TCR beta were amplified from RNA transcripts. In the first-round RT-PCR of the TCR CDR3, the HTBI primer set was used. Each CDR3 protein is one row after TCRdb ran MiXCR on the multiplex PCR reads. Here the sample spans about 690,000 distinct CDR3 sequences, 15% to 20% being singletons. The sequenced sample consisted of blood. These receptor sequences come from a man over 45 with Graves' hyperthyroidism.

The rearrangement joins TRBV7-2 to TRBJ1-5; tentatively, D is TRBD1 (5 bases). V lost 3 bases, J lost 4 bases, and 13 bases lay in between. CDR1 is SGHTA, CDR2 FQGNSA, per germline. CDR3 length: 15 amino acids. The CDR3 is CASSFYSGLNQPQHF. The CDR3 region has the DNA TGTGCCAGCAGCTTTTACTCAGGGCTTAATCAGCCCCAGCATTTT.

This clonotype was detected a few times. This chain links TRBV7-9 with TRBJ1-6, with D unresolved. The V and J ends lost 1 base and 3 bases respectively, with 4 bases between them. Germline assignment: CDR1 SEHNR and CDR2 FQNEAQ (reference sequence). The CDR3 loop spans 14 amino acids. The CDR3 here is CASSLDLYNSPLHF. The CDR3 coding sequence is TGTGCCAGCAGCTTAGACCTCTATAATTCACCCCTCCACTTT.

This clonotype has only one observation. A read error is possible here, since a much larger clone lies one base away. CDR3 sequence reads: CASSYATDEQYF. CDR3 bases: TGTGCCAGCAGCTACGCCACCGACGAGCAGTACTTC. The rearrangement links TRBV7-9 to TRBJ2-7; no firm D call. Germline V gene lookup returns CDR1 SEHNR and CDR2 FQNEAQ (reference sequence). CDR3 length equals 12 residues. With 4 bases removed from V and 5 bases from J, the gap between germline ends came to 9 bases.

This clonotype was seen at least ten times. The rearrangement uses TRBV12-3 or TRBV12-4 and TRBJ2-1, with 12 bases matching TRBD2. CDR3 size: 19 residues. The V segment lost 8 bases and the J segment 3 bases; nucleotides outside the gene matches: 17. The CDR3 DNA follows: TGTGCCAGCTTCCCGGGACTAGCGGGTCCCTTGACCTTCTACAATGAGCAGTTCTTC. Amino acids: CASFPGLAGPLTFYNEQFF.

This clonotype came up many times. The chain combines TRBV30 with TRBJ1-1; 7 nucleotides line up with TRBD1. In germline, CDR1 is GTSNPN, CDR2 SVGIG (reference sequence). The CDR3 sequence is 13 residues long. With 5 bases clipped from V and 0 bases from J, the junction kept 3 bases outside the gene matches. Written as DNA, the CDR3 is TGTGCCTGGGGGGGACAGTTGAACACTGAAGCTTTCTTT. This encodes CAWGGQLNTEAFF.

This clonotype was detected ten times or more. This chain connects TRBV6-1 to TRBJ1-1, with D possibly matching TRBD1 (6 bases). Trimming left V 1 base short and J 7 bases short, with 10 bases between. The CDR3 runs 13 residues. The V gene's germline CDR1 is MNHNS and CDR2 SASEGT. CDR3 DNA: TGTGCCAGCAGTGAAGACAGGGTTGGTGAAGCTTTCTTT. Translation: CASSEDRVGEAFF.

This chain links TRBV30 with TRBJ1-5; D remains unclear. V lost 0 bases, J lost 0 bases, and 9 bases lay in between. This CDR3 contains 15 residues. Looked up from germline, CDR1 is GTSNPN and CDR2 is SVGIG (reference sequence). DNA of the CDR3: TGTGCCTGGAGTGTAGGCTTCGGTAGCAATCAGCCCCAGCATTTT. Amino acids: CAWSVGFGSNQPQHF.

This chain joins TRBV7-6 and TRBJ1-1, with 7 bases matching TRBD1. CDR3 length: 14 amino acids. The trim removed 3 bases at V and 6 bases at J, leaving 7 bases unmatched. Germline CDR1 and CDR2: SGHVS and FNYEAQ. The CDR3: CASSFTDRASEAFF. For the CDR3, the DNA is TGTGCCAGCAGCTTTACAGACAGGGCGTCTGAAGCTTTCTTT.

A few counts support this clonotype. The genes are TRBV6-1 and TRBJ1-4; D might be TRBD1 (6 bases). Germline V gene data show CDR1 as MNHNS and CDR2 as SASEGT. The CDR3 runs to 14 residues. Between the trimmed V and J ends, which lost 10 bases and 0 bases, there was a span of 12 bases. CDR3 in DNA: TGTGCCACCAGCAGGGGAGCAACTAATGAAAAACTGTTTTTT. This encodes CATSRGATNEKLFF.

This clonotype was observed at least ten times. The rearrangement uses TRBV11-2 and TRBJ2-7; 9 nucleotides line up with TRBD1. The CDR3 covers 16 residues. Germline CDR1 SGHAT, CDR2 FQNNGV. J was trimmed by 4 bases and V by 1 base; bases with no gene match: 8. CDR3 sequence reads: CASSLVTGTGLYEQYF. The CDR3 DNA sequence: TGTGCCAGCAGCTTAGTAACCGGGACAGGGTTATACGAGCAGTACTTC.

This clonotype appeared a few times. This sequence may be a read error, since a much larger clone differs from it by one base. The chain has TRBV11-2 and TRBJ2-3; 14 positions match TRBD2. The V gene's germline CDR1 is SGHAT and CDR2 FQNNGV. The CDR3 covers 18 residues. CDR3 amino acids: CAGSQGTSGSVGTDTQYF. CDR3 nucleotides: TGTGCCGGCAGCCAAGGGACTAGCGGGAGTGTCGGCACAGATACGCAGTATTTT.

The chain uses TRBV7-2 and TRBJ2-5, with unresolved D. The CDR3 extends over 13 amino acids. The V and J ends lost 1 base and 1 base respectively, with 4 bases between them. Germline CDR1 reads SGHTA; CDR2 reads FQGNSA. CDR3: CASSLEIQETQYF. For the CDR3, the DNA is TGTGCCAGCAGCTTAGAAATCCAAGAGACCCAGTACTTC.

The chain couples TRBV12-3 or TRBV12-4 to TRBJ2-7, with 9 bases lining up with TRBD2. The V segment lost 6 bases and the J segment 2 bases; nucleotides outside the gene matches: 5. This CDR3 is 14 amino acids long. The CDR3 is CASRTSGLPYEQYF. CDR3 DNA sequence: TGTGCCAGCAGGACTAGCGGACTCCCCTACGAGCAGTACTTC.

The CDR3 loop is CASSNRYSSGRAYEQYF. The CDR3 DNA follows: TGTGCCAGCAGTAACAGATATTCTAGCGGGAGGGCCTACGAGCAGTACTTC. The chain joins TRBV25-1 to TRBJ2-7; the match to TRBD2 covers 12 bases. There are 17 residues in the CDR3. The junction had 10 bases not matched to a gene; V was cut back by 5 bases and J by 2 bases. From germline, CDR1 is MGHDK and CDR2 SYGVNS.

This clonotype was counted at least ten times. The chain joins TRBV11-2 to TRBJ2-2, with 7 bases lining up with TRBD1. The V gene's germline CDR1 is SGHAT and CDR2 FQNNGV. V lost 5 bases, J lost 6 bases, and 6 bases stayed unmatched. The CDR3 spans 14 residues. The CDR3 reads CASSRQGVAGELFF. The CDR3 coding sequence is TGTGCCAGCAGCCGACAGGGAGTCGCCGGGGAGCTGTTTTTT.

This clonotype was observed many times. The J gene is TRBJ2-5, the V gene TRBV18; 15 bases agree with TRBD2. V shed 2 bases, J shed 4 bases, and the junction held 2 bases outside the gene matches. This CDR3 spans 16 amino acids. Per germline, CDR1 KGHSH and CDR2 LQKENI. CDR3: CASSPWTSGRVETQYF. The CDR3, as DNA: TGTGCCAGCTCACCATGGACTAGCGGGAGGGTAGAGACCCAGTACTTC.

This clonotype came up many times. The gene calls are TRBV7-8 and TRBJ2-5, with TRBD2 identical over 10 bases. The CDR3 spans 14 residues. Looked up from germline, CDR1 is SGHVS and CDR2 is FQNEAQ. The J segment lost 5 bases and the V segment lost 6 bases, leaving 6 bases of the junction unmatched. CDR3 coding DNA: TGTGCCAGCAGGGCTAGCGGGAGAAGGGAGACCCAGTACTTC. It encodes CASRASGRRETQYF.

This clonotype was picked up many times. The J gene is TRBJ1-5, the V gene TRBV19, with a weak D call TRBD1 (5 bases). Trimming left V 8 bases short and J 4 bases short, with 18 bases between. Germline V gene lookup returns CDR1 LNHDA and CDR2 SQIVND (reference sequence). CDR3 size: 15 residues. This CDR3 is CASAFVDGQNQPQHF. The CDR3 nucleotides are TGTGCCAGTGCCTTCGTGGACGGACAAAATCAGCCCCAGCATTTT. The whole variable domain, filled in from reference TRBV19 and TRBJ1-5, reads DGGITQSPKYLFRKEGQNVTLSCEQNLNHDAMYWYRQDPGQGLRLIYYSQIVNDFQKGDIAEGYSVSREKKESFPLTVTSAQKNPTAFYLCASAFVDGQNQPQHFGDGTRLSIL.

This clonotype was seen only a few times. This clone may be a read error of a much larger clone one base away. Here the CDR3 DNA reads TGTGTCAGCAGCGTACAGGGGGCTCTTGGCTACACCTTC. Its protein is CVSSVQGALGYTF. The chain has TRBV5-4 and TRBJ1-2, with 9 positions matching TRBD1. The CDR3 extends over 13 amino acids. Germline V CDR1 and CDR2: SGHNT, YYREEE (reference sequence).

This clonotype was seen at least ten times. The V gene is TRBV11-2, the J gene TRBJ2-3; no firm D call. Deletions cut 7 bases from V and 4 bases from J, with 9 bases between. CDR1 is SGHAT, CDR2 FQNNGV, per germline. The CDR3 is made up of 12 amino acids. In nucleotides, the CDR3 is TGTGCCAGCACCGACCGAGCAGATACGCAGTATTTT. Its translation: CASTDRADTQYF.

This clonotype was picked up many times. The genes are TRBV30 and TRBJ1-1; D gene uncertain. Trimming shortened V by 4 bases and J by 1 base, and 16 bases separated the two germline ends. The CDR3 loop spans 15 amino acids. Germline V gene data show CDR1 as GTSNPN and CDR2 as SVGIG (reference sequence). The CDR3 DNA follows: TGTGCCTGGATGGTGCCGGGTTGGAAGAACACTGAAGCTTTCTTT. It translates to CAWMVPGWKNTEAFF. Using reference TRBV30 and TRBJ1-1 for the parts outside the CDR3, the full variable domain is SQTIHQWPATLVQPVGSPLSLECTVEGTSNPNLYWYRQAAGRGLQLLFYSVGIGQISSEVPQNLSASRPQDRQFILSSKKLLLSDSGFYLCAWMVPGWKNTEAFFGQGTRLTVV.

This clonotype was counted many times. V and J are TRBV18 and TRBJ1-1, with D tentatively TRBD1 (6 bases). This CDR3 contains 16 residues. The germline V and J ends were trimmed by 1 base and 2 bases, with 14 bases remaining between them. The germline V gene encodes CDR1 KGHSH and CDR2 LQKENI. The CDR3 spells CASSPRSRTDNTEAFF. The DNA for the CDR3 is TGTGCCAGCTCACCACGAAGCCGGACAGACAACACTGAAGCTTTCTTT. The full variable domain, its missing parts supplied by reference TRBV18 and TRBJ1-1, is NAGVMQNPRHLVRRRGQEARLRCSPMKGHSHVYWYRQLPEEGLKFMVYLQKENIIDESGMPKERFSAEFPKEGPSILRIQQVVRGDSAAYFCASSPRSRTDNTEAFFGQGTRLTVV.

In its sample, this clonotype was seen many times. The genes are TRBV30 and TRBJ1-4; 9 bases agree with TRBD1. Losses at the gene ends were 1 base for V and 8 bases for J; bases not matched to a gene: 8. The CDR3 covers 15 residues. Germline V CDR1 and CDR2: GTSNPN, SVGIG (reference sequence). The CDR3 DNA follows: TGTGCCTGGAGTGCGGGGACAGGGAGGAACGAAAAACTGTTTTTT. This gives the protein CAWSAGTGRNEKLFF.